This entry features one TCR beta chain sequence. These data are taken from a study of siplizumab effects on memory and regulatory T cells. The repertoire was sequenced with immunoSEQ multiplex PCR; TCRdb's copy has only in-frame clones and lacks some. This sample yields about 52,000 clones, of which 95% to 97% are seen a single time; 0.55% to 0.65% belongs to the top ten. V was trimmed by 6 bases and J by 7 bases, leaving 10 bases between them. The CDR3 is 11 residues long. Looked up from germline, CDR1 is MNHEY and CDR2 is SVGAGI. The origin of this receptor is a human donor in good health. The V call is TRBV6-5, the J call TRBJ2-7; the D is unclear. What was sequenced was naive CD4+ T cells sorted from blood. CDR3 sequence reads: CASRGFGEQYF. The CDR3 bases are TGTGCCAGCAGAGGTTTCGGAGAGCAGTACTTC.